The entry below describes one TCR beta chain. PCR amplification relied on 60 Vbeta primers (plus 13 Jbeta primers). Sequencing was performed with immunoSEQ multiplex PCR; in TCRdb, only in-frame clones are kept and a portion is missing. The sample lists about 120,000 clones, 80% occurring once. The CDR3 loop spans 12 amino acids. Deletions cut 6 bases from V and 4 bases from J, with 9 bases between. The germline V gene has CDR1 MDHEN and CDR2 SYDVKM. This specimen comes from a study of cytomegalovirus exposure and HLA in healthy donors. The clonotype comes from a man younger than 40 in good health and CMV-seropositive. The gene calls are TRBV28 and TRBJ1-2; D is uncertain. Sequencing was performed on PBMCs. CDR3 sequence: CASRTTPYGYTF. Written as DNA, the CDR3 is TGTGCCAGCAGAACTACACCCTATGGCTACACCTTC.